The 21 T cell receptor beta chains given below trace back to one sample, sequenced in a study of T cell responses to AZD1222 COVID-19 vaccine. The protocol was immunoSEQ multiplex PCR, while the TCRdb copy is restricted to in-frame clones and leaves out a portion. Recorded for this sample: some 150,000 clones. The sequencing input was peripheral blood. The source of these receptors is an adult in good health.

The genes are TRBV2 and TRBJ1-1, with D perhaps TRBD1 (5 bases). Trimming took 6 bases from V and 3 from J, leaving 11 bases between them. This CDR3 is 13 amino acids long. Per the germline V gene, CDR1 is SNHLY and CDR2 is FYNNEI. The CDR3: CASRGGADTEAFF. CDR3 DNA sequence: TGTGCCAGCAGGGGTGGGGCAGACACTGAAGCTTTCTTT.

The V gene is TRBV7-2, the J gene TRBJ1-2, with D perhaps matching TRBD1 (6 bases). Germline assignment: CDR1 SGHTA and CDR2 FQGNSA. The ends were cut back, 3 bases at V and 5 bases at J, with 13 bases in the middle. CDR3 size: 14 residues. The CDR3 DNA follows: TGTGCCAGCAGCTTTGGGGGGCGCTTTTATGGCTACACCTTC. Its protein product is CASSFGGRFYGYTF.

The CDR3 nucleotides are TGTGCCAGCAGCTTACTTGGGACAGGGGCTTCACCCCTCCACTTT. It specifies CASSLLGTGASPLHF. V usage is TRBV7-9 and J usage is TRBJ1-6; 10 nucleotides align to TRBD1. Germline assignment: CDR1 SEHNR and CDR2 FQNEAQ (reference sequence). The CDR3 has 15 amino acids. V was pared by 2 bases and J by 9 bases, with 4 bases of the junction left unmatched.

V and J are TRBV2 and TRBJ2-2; D might be TRBD1 (5 bases). This CDR3 has 15 residues. In germline, CDR1 is SNHLY, CDR2 FYNNEI. V lost 6 bases and J 0 bases, leaving 11 bases between the germline ends. The CDR3 bases are TGTGCCAGCAGCAGGGAAATGACGAACACCGGGGAGCTGTTTTTT. Translated: CASSREMTNTGELFF.

V gene TRBV28 combines with J gene TRBJ1-2, with D uncertain. Germline CDR1 is MDHEN and CDR2 is SYDVKM. V was cut by 6 bases and J by 4 bases, with 12 bases left in between. This CDR3 has 13 residues. Written as DNA, the CDR3 is TGTGCCAGCAGATACAGACGAGCCTATGGCTACACCTTC. This encodes CASRYRRAYGYTF.

The chain has TRBV5-1 and TRBJ2-7; 8 nucleotides agree with TRBD2. V was pared by 0 bases and J by 3 bases, with 2 bases of the junction left unmatched. The CDR3 totals 14 residues. Germline CDR1 reads SGHRS; CDR2 reads YFSETQ. The CDR3 coding sequence is TGCGCCAGCAGCTTGGTGCGGGGGGACTACGAGCAGTACTTC. The encoded protein is CASSLVRGDYEQYF.

The rearrangement links TRBV15 to TRBJ1-5, with D tentatively TRBD1 (5 bases). Per the germline V gene, CDR1 is LNHNV and CDR2 is YYDKDF (reference sequence). The CDR3 contains 14 residues. Trimming stripped 5 bases from V and 3 bases from J, with 11 bases between. The CDR3 DNA sequence: TGTGCCACCAGCCCAGGGTTTTACAATCAGCCCCAGCATTTT. Translation gives CATSPGFYNQPQHF. Full variable domain (remainder filled in from reference TRBV15 and TRBJ1-5): DAMVIQNPRYQVTQFGKPVTLSCSQTLNHNVMYWYQQKSSQAPKLLFHYYDKDFNNEADTPDNFQSRRPNTSFCFLDIRSPGLGDTAMYLCATSPGFYNQPQHFGDGTRLSIL.

The rearrangement joins TRBV10-2 to TRBJ2-1; D call uncertain. The germline gives CDR1 WSHSY, CDR2 SAAADI. V gave up 8 bases and J gave up 6 bases, with 8 bases separating them. This CDR3 spans 11 amino acids. The CDR3 DNA reads TGCGCCAGCCAAAAAGTCAATGAGCAGTTCTTC. Protein sequence: CASQKVNEQFF.

CDR3 DNA: TGTGCCAGCAGTGACGGGCAGCTTAACTATGGCTACACCTTC. Its protein product is CASSDGQLNYGYTF. This chain uses TRBV2 with TRBJ1-2; D ambiguous. The germline V and J ends were trimmed by 3 bases and 1 base, with 9 bases remaining between them. The CDR3 is 14 residues long. Germline V gene data show CDR1 as SNHLY and CDR2 as FYNNEI.

The chain is built from TRBV5-4 and TRBJ2-2; 10 bases fit TRBD1. The V and J ends lost 1 base and 7 bases, in that order; junction bases with no gene match: 10. CDR1 is SGHNT and CDR2 is YYREEE in the germline V gene (reference sequence). CDR3 length: 17 residues. CDR3 in amino acids: CASSLPGTGARGGELFF. The CDR3 nucleotides read TGTGCCAGCAGCTTGCCCGGGACAGGGGCCCGGGGCGGGGAGCTGTTTTTT. The entire variable domain, with the rest obtained from reference TRBV5-4 and TRBJ2-2, is as follows: ETGVTQSPTHLIKTRGQQVTLRCSSQSGHNTVSWYQQALGQGPQFIFQYYREEENGRGNFPPRFSGLQFPNYSSELNVNALELDDSALYLCASSLPGTGARGGELFFGEGSRLTVL.

The V and J genes are TRBV2 and TRBJ2-3; D remains unclear. V was cut by 6 bases and J by 6 bases, with 16 bases left in between. Germline values: CDR1 SNHLY, CDR2 FYNNEI. The CDR3 is 14 amino acids. DNA for the CDR3: TGTGCCAGCAGGAGGTCTAAATTTGTGGATACGCAGTATTTT. Translated, it gives CASRRSKFVDTQYF.

The rearrangement joins TRBV7-9 to TRBJ2-1; possible D gene TRBD2, 6 bases. The germline V and J ends were trimmed by 8 bases and 3 bases, with 17 bases remaining between them. The germline V gene encodes CDR1 SEHNR and CDR2 FQNEAQ (reference sequence). This CDR3 contains 15 residues. This chain's CDR3 is CASLPSGLFYNEQFF. The CDR3 DNA sequence: TGTGCCAGCTTGCCTTCGGGACTCTTCTACAATGAGCAGTTCTTC.

This rearrangement joins TRBV30 to TRBJ1-5, with TRBD1 identical over 7 bases. The CDR3 has 14 amino acids. Losses at the gene ends were 4 bases for V and 2 bases for J; bases not matched to a gene: 5. CDR1 GTSNPN and CDR2 SVGIG come from the germline V gene (reference sequence). CDR3: CAWNTGVGNQPQHF. CDR3 coding DNA: TGTGCCTGGAACACAGGGGTGGGCAATCAGCCCCAGCATTTT.

The chain links TRBV30 to TRBJ1-2, with D uncertain. V shed 0 bases and J shed 3 bases, with 14 bases lying between them. Germline V CDR1 and CDR2: GTSNPN, SVGIG (reference sequence). This CDR3 region has 15 residues. CDR3 coding DNA: TGTGCCTGGAGTGTCTATTCCCCGGGAGACTATGGCTACACCTTC. Translation: CAWSVYSPGDYGYTF.

The rearrangement joins TRBV4-1 to TRBJ1-6; unclear D gene. There are 15 residues in the CDR3. The V and J ends lost 0 bases and 4 bases respectively, with 7 bases between them. In germline, CDR1 is MGHRA, CDR2 YSYEKL. This CDR3 is CASSQDGQYNSPLHF. The CDR3 DNA reads as TGCGCCAGCAGCCAAGATGGGCAGTATAATTCACCCCTCCACTTT.

The chain is built from TRBV7-2 and TRBJ1-2; possible D gene TRBD1, 6 bases. Looked up from germline, CDR1 is SGHTA and CDR2 is FQGNSA. This CDR3 comprises 15 residues. V shed 0 bases and J shed 6 bases, with 14 bases lying between them. CDR3 in DNA: TGTGCCAGCAGCTTAGCCCCCGGTACAGGGCATGGCTACACCTTC. Amino acids: CASSLAPGTGHGYTF.

This chain joins TRBV28 and TRBJ1-5; D possibly corresponds to TRBD1 (5 bases). Germline V gene sequence: CDR1 MDHEN, CDR2 SYDVKM. Trimming took 6 bases from V and 7 from J, leaving 19 bases between them. The CDR3 sequence is 15 residues long. CDR3 region: CASSPTSGSGQPQHF. Here the CDR3 DNA reads TGTGCCAGCAGCCCAACATCAGGGTCCGGGCAGCCCCAGCATTTT. Full variable domain (rest looked up from reference TRBV28 and TRBJ1-5): DVKVTQSSRYLVKRTGEKVFLECVQDMDHENMFWYRQDPGLGLRLIYFSYDVKMKEKGDIPEGYSVSREKKERFSLILESASTNQTSMYLCASSPTSGSGQPQHFGDGTRLSIL.

The V gene is TRBV7-9, the J gene TRBJ1-5; no clear D gene. This CDR3 is built from 16 residues. From germline, CDR1 is SEHNR and CDR2 FQNEAQ (reference sequence). The V end lost 5 bases, the J end lost 0 bases, and 14 bases lay between the germline ends. The CDR3 reads CASSPTGGYSNQPQHF. In DNA form, the CDR3 reads TGTGCCAGCAGCCCAACGGGCGGTTATAGCAATCAGCCCCAGCATTTT.

V and J are TRBV30 and TRBJ1-1; the D gene is possibly TRBD1 (5 bases). The CDR3 extends over 15 amino acids. Trimming removed 2 bases at V and 5 bases at J, with 18 bases between. Germline CDR1 GTSNPN, CDR2 SVGIG (reference sequence). For the CDR3, the DNA is TGTGCCTGGAGTCCTCGCCGGGCGGGGGGGACTGAAGCTTTCTTT. Translating it yields CAWSPRRAGGTEAFF.

The chain recombines TRBV19 with TRBJ1-5; perhaps TRBD1 as D (6 bases). The CDR3 is made up of 17 amino acids. Germline CDR1 LNHDA, CDR2 SQIVND (reference sequence). Between the trimmed V and J ends, which lost 4 bases and 0 bases, there was a span of 16 bases. The CDR3 protein is CASSTRRDTYSNQPQHF. CDR3 nucleotides: TGTGCCAGTAGTACGCGACGGGACACCTATAGCAATCAGCCCCAGCATTTT.

V is TRBV19 and J is TRBJ1-2; D perhaps matches TRBD1 (5 bases). Trimming shortened V by 5 bases and J by 5 bases, and 12 bases separated the two germline ends. CDR1 LNHDA and CDR2 SQIVND come from the germline V gene (reference sequence). The CDR3 runs 13 residues. The CDR3 sequence: CASSPGDQYGYTF. The CDR3 bases are TGTGCCAGTAGTCCGGGGGACCAGTATGGCTACACCTTC.